The 28 T cell receptor beta chains below were found in one sample sequenced in a study of early T cells in non-severe SARS-CoV-2 infection. TCRdb passed the 5' RACE reads through MiXCR, listing each CDR3 protein once. The table lists tens of thousands of distinct CDR3 sequences, about 9.3% of them singletons, with around 4% in the top ten. The sequenced material came from whole blood. All receptors derive from an adult who was a healthcare worker with PCR-confirmed SARS-CoV-2 infection or an uninfected control (not recorded which).

The CDR3 loop reads CSALVGRGANVLTF. In DNA form, the CDR3 reads TGCAGTGCCCTGGTGGGGCGAGGGGCCAACGTCCTGACTTTC. The chain has TRBV20-1 and TRBJ2-6, with D perhaps TRBD1 (5 bases). Trimming removed 6 bases from V and 4 bases from J, with 13 bases in between. The germline gives CDR1 DFQATT, CDR2 SNEGSKA (reference sequence). The CDR3 spans 14 residues.

V usage is TRBV12-3 or TRBV12-4 and J usage is TRBJ2-1; a possible D gene is TRBD2 (6 bases). CDR3 length: 15 amino acids. V lost 3 bases, J lost 7 bases, and 16 bases lay in between. The CDR3 region is CASSFTGAYNNEQFF. CDR3 bases: TGTGCCAGCAGTTTTACGGGAGCGTACAATAATGAGCAGTTCTTC.

This clonotype was seen many times. The chain couples TRBV2 to TRBJ2-7; the match to TRBD2 covers 8 bases. The CDR3 extends over 13 amino acids. Germline V gene sequence: CDR1 SNHLY, CDR2 FYNNEI. Trimming cost V 5 bases and J 5 bases; bases outside gene matches: 5. CDR3 in amino acids: CASSLLLADEQYF. CDR3 bases: TGTGCCAGCAGTCTACTACTAGCGGACGAGCAGTACTTC.

At least ten counts were recorded for this clonotype. This chain links TRBV29-1 with TRBJ1-1; 8 positions agree with TRBD1. Germline V CDR1 and CDR2: SQVTM, ANQGSEA. This CDR3 has 14 residues. The V gene end was trimmed by 6 bases and the J gene end by 1 base; junction bases not matched to a gene: 7. The CDR3 spells CSVLDRVGNTEAFF. CDR3 in DNA: TGCAGCGTATTGGACAGGGTGGGGAACACTGAAGCTTTCTTT.

This clonotype came up many times. The V gene is TRBV11-1, the J gene TRBJ2-1; perhaps TRBD2 as D (5 bases). The V gene's germline CDR1 is SGHAT and CDR2 FQDESV (reference sequence). The CDR3 is 13 residues long. V shed 4 bases and J shed 1 base, with 5 bases lying between them. CDR3 nucleotides: TGTGCCAGCAGCTCGGGATCCTACAATGAGCAGTTCTTC. Protein product: CASSSGSYNEQFF.

This clonotype was counted at least ten times. The V call is TRBV12-3 or TRBV12-4, the J call TRBJ2-3; the match to TRBD2 covers 10 bases. With 7 bases clipped from V and 3 bases from J, the junction kept 7 bases outside the gene matches. The CDR3 has 15 amino acids. CDR3 bases: TGTGCCAGCATGGCTAGCGGGAGTTGGACAGATACGCAGTATTTT. Encoded protein: CASMASGSWTDTQYF.

This clonotype came up many times. CDR3 residues: CASSSGEISYEQYF. Written as DNA, the CDR3 is TGTGCCAGCAGCTCGGGGGAGATATCCTACGAGCAGTACTTC. The chain links TRBV6-1 to TRBJ2-7, with a weak D call TRBD2 (6 bases). V was cut by 6 bases and J by 1 base, with 13 bases left in between. The germline V gene encodes CDR1 MNHNS and CDR2 SASEGT. The CDR3 has 14 residues.

This clonotype was seen repeatedly, ten times or more. This chain connects TRBV5-1 to TRBJ1-1; D uncertain. V was pared by 5 bases and J by 4 bases, with 15 bases between. This CDR3 region has 14 residues. Germline CDR1 is SGHRS and CDR2 is YFSETQ. The CDR3 reads CASRAGVRTTEAFF. The CDR3 bases are TGCGCCAGCAGGGCAGGCGTTCGGACCACTGAAGCTTTCTTT.

At least ten counts were recorded for this clonotype. The chain has TRBV20-1 and TRBJ2-2; 7 nucleotides agree with TRBD1. This CDR3 is 16 amino acids long. Germline V gene lookup returns CDR1 DFQATT and CDR2 SNEGSKA (reference sequence). V trimming: 6 bases; J trimming: 2 bases; junction bases outside the gene matches: 12. CDR3 sequence: CSATPRDRHNTGELFF. The CDR3 coding sequence is TGCAGTGCAACCCCCCGGGACAGACATAACACCGGGGAGCTGTTTTTT.

This clonotype was detected only a few times. This chain links TRBV5-6 with TRBJ2-1; D unclear. The length of the CDR3 is 15 residues. In germline, CDR1 is SGHDT, CDR2 YYEEEE. V was shortened by 5 bases and J by 4 bases, with 16 bases between the two germline ends. The CDR3 spells CASSSLLLPYNEQFF. The CDR3 DNA follows: TGTGCCAGCAGTTCATTGCTGCTGCCGTACAATGAGCAGTTCTTC.

Many counts were recorded for this clonotype. This chain connects TRBV27 to TRBJ2-7; tentative D call: TRBD2 (7 bases). Trimming pared 1 base from V and 7 bases from J, leaving 20 bases between. There are 16 residues in the CDR3. The germline V gene has CDR1 MNHEY and CDR2 SMNVEV (reference sequence). The CDR3 loop is CASSLFVGGEQKEQYF. CDR3 bases: TGTGCCAGCAGTTTATTTGTAGGGGGGGAACAGAAGGAGCAGTACTTC.

This clonotype was counted ten times or more. The chain is built from TRBV7-2 and TRBJ2-1; D is possibly TRBD1 (6 bases). V gave up 4 bases and J gave up 5 bases, with 12 bases separating them. This CDR3 is built from 14 residues. CDR1 SGHTA and CDR2 FQGNSA come from the germline V gene. The CDR3 loop is CASSSPGQHNEQFF. CDR3 DNA: TGTGCCAGCAGCTCTCCGGGACAACACAATGAGCAGTTCTTC.

This clonotype was picked up many times. V gene TRBV18 combines with J gene TRBJ2-1; no clear D gene. Germline V gene data show CDR1 as KGHSH and CDR2 as LQKENI. Trimming cost V 2 bases and J 7 bases, with 12 bases left between them. This CDR3 has 14 amino acids. CDR3 DNA sequence: TGTGCCAGCTCACCAAGGCAGAACTATAATGAGCAGTTCTTC. Translation: CASSPRQNYNEQFF.

This clonotype has more than one count but fewer than ten. J is TRBJ2-5 and V is TRBV5-1; D is uncertain. Germline-derived CDR1 and CDR2 are SGHRS and YFSETQ. This CDR3 has 13 residues. Trimming removed 0 bases from V and 7 bases from J, with 10 bases in between. The CDR3 here is CASSLGGFWTQYF. The CDR3 nucleotides read TGCGCCAGCAGCTTGGGGGGATTTTGGACCCAGTACTTC.

This clonotype was counted at least ten times. This chain joins TRBV7-9 and TRBJ2-2; D gene ambiguous. There are 12 residues in the CDR3. Germline V gene lookup returns CDR1 SEHNR and CDR2 FQNEAQ (reference sequence). V lost 5 bases and J lost 3, with 4 bases in between. CDR3 DNA sequence: TGTGCCAGCAGCAGGGACACCGGGGAGCTGTTTTTT. This translates into CASSRDTGELFF.

This clonotype was detected a few times. The DNA of the CDR3 is TGCAGCGTTGCGCAGACAGGCTCTGGAAACACCATATATTTT. It codes for CSVAQTGSGNTIYF. This rearrangement joins TRBV29-1 to TRBJ1-3, with TRBD1 as a possible D gene (6 bases). Germline values: CDR1 SQVTM, CDR2 ANQGSEA. The length of the CDR3 is 14 residues. V was trimmed by 4 bases and J by 0 bases, leaving 10 bases between them.

This clonotype was seen ten or more times. The chain couples TRBV5-1 to TRBJ2-7, with 8 bases aligning to TRBD2. Germline V gene sequence: CDR1 SGHRS, CDR2 YFSETQ. J lost 2 bases, V lost 4 bases, and 8 bases had no gene match. The CDR3 runs to 15 residues. The CDR3 nucleotides read TGCGCCAGCAGCCTCCAGACGGGAGGGACCTACGAGCAGTACTTC. Translation: CASSLQTGGTYEQYF.

This rearrangement joins TRBV19 to TRBJ2-3; 9 nucleotides agree with TRBD2. V shed 7 bases and J 4 bases; nucleotides not matched to a gene: 3. Germline values: CDR1 LNHDA, CDR2 SQIVND (reference sequence). This CDR3 region has 13 residues. The CDR3 reads CASNGGGADTQYF. The CDR3 nucleotides read TGTGCCAGTAACGGCGGGGGGGCAGATACGCAGTATTTT. The full variable domain, rest sourced from reference TRBV19 and TRBJ2-3, is DGGITQSPKYLFRKEGQNVTLSCEQNLNHDAMYWYRQDPGQGLRLIYYSQIVNDFQKGDIAEGYSVSREKKESFPLTVTSAQKNPTAFYLCASNGGGADTQYFGPGTRLTVL.

In this sample, this clonotype turned up many times. This chain joins TRBV27 and TRBJ1-3; the D is unclear. The V end lost 4 bases, the J end lost 1 base, and 23 bases lay between the germline ends. The CDR3 covers 19 residues. Germline CDR1 is MNHEY and CDR2 is SMNVEV (reference sequence). CDR3 coding DNA: TGTGCCAGCAGTTCATTGAAGAGTTCCGCTGCCATTTCTGGAAACACCATATATTTT. As protein: CASSSLKSSAAISGNTIYF.

V usage is TRBV5-1 and J usage is TRBJ2-3, with D perhaps TRBD2 (6 bases). Trimming left V 5 bases short and J 5 bases short, with 9 bases between. Germline V lookup: CDR1 SGHRS, CDR2 YFSETQ. The CDR3 is made up of 12 amino acids. CDR3 residues: CASRGGEDTQYF. DNA for the CDR3: TGCGCCAGCAGAGGAGGGGAAGATACGCAGTATTTT.

This clonotype was seen repeatedly, ten times or more. This chain connects TRBV3-1 to TRBJ2-7; D is possibly TRBD1 (7 bases). Germline-derived CDR1 and CDR2 are LGHDT and YNNKEL (reference sequence). Trimming pared 6 bases from V and 6 bases from J, leaving 15 bases between. This CDR3 spans 13 amino acids. CDR3 loop: CASRQGGFGEQYF. The CDR3 region has the DNA TGTGCCAGCAGGCAGGGGGGCTTCGGCGAGCAGTACTTC.

This clonotype has a handful of counts. V usage is TRBV5-1 and J usage is TRBJ2-5, with TRBD2 identical over 10 bases. V trimming: 4 bases; J trimming: 3 bases; junction bases outside the gene matches: 3. The germline V gene encodes CDR1 SGHRS and CDR2 YFSETQ. The CDR3 loop spans 14 amino acids. The CDR3 is CASSVLAGEETQYF. The DNA of the CDR3 is TGCGCCAGCAGCGTTCTAGCGGGAGAAGAGACCCAGTACTTC.

This clonotype has a count of ten or more. The chain combines TRBV19 with TRBJ2-7; D is undetermined. Germline V CDR1 and CDR2: LNHDA, SQIVND (reference sequence). The CDR3 runs to 15 residues. Trimming removed 2 bases at V and 3 bases at J, with 14 bases between. CDR3 amino acids: CASSIINGPFYEQYF. CDR3 nucleotides: TGTGCCAGTAGTATAATAAACGGTCCCTTCTACGAGCAGTACTTC.

This clonotype was detected a few times. This chain uses TRBV7-9 with TRBJ2-3; possible D gene TRBD2, 7 bases. CDR3 length: 16 residues. V dropped 2 bases and J dropped 2 bases, with 14 bases sitting between them. Germline lookup yields CDR1 SEHNR and CDR2 FQNEAQ (reference sequence). The DNA for the CDR3 is TGTGCCAGCAGCTTAAGGGGAGGGGGAGCCACAGATACGCAGTATTTT. Translating it yields CASSLRGGGATDTQYF.

At least ten counts were recorded for this clonotype. This chain joins TRBV7-2 and TRBJ2-1; the match to TRBD2 covers 11 bases. The CDR3 extends over 16 amino acids. V dropped 5 bases and J dropped 6; count of bases not matched to a gene: 9. Per germline, CDR1 SGHTA and CDR2 FQGNSA. The CDR3 DNA reads as TGTGCCAGCAGCCCTCGTGGTAGCGGGAGGGCCAATGAGCAGTTCTTC. It codes for CASSPRGSGRANEQFF.

This clonotype was seen once. One junction end disagrees with the germline gene, perhaps due to a read error. The chain uses TRBV20-1 and TRBJ1-4, with a tentative D call TRBD1 (6 bases). The V gene's germline CDR1 is DFQATT and CDR2 SNEGSKA (reference sequence). The CDR3 totals 14 residues. CDR3 in DNA: TGCAGTGCTATAGCGGGAGGGGGAAATGAAAAACCGTTTTTT. Its protein is CSAIAGGGNEKPFF.

The V call is TRBV27, the J call TRBJ2-3; tentative D call: TRBD2 (5 bases). The CDR3 is 13 amino acids. Germline-derived CDR1 and CDR2 are MNHEY and SMNVEV (reference sequence). Between the trimmed V and J ends, which lost 5 bases and 4 bases, there was a span of 10 bases. The CDR3 loop reads CASSRAGADTQYF. The CDR3 DNA follows: TGTGCCAGCAGTCGGGCCGGGGCAGATACGCAGTATTTT.

This chain joins TRBV27 and TRBJ2-3; D remains ambiguous. In germline, CDR1 is MNHEY, CDR2 SMNVEV (reference sequence). This CDR3 region has 12 residues. V was cut by 6 bases and J by 0 bases, with 4 bases left in between. The DNA for the CDR3 is TGTGCCAGCAGATCTAGCACAGATACGCAGTATTTT. Protein sequence: CASRSSTDTQYF.